These 28 T cell receptor beta chains originate from one sample sequenced in a study of identifying expanded T cells in peripheral blood. Sequencing used immunoSEQ multiplex PCR; TCRdb keeps in-frame clones, though not all of them. The sample includes some 100,000 clones, 87% seen only once; the top ten take roughly 15%. The material sequenced was blood. The receptors were sampled from a person aged 18 to 70 in good health.

This clone was counted many times. The chain recombines TRBV2 with TRBJ2-7; 7 bases match TRBD2. Germline V lookup: CDR1 SNHLY, CDR2 FYNNEI. Germline trimming cut 2 bases from V and 4 bases from J; bases unmatched to any gene: 14. The CDR3 loop spans 17 amino acids. CDR3 nucleotide sequence: TGTGCCAGCAGTGAATCTAGCGGACTGATCACCCGATACGAGCAGTACTTC. Amino acids: CASSESSGLITRYEQYF.

V and J are TRBV4-3 and TRBJ1-1, with 7 bases matching TRBD1. The germline V gene encodes CDR1 LGHNA and CDR2 YSLEER. With V trimmed by 1 base and J by 7 bases, 6 bases remained unmatched. The CDR3 extends over 14 amino acids. The CDR3 nucleotides are TGCGCCAGCAGCCAAGGGGTAGGGGGCTTTGAAGCTTTCTTT. Translation gives CASSQGVGGFEAFF.

This chain uses TRBV6-7 with TRBJ1-1; the match to TRBD1 covers 9 bases. TRBV6-7 counts as an open reading frame of uncertain function. This CDR3 is 16 amino acids long. V shed 6 bases, J shed 3 bases, and the junction held 11 bases outside the gene matches. In DNA form, the CDR3 reads TGTGCCAGCAGCCGGCGGGGGGGACAGGGCTACACTGAAGCTTTCTTT. Protein product: CASSRRGGQGYTEAFF.

V usage is TRBV7-8 and J usage is TRBJ2-6; TRBD1 matches 7 bases. The V gene's germline CDR1 is SGHVS and CDR2 FQNEAQ. CDR3 length: 19 amino acids. Trimming removed 5 bases from V and 0 bases from J; junction bases left unmatched: 13. The CDR3 is CASSPLRGNANSGANVLTF. The DNA of the CDR3 is TGTGCCAGCAGCCCCCTCAGGGGGAACGCCAACTCTGGGGCCAACGTCCTGACTTTC.

The gene calls are TRBV2 and TRBJ2-6, with D perhaps TRBD1 (6 bases). Germline V gene data show CDR1 as SNHLY and CDR2 as FYNNEI. The V gene lost 5 bases and the J gene lost 4 bases, with 18 bases spanning the gap. The CDR3 runs to 17 residues. This CDR3 reads CASSNTGLSLGANVLTF. CDR3 sequence (DNA): TGTGCCAGCAGTAACACAGGGTTGAGTTTAGGGGCCAACGTCCTGACTTTC.

This chain connects TRBV5-4 to TRBJ1-2; D is perhaps TRBD1 (6 bases). The V end lost 3 bases, the J end lost 8 bases, and 17 bases lay between the germline ends. Germline CDR1 and CDR2: SGHNT and YYREEE (reference sequence). This CDR3 region has 14 residues. The CDR3 DNA follows: TGTGCCAGCAGCTCGCCAGGGGATCCTTTGGGCTACACCTTC. Protein product: CASSSPGDPLGYTF.

In its sample, this clone was seen once. The chain carries TRBV2 and TRBJ2-1; 15 positions agree with TRBD2. Losses at the gene ends were 6 bases for V and 9 bases for J; bases not matched to a gene: 9. Germline CDR1 SNHLY, CDR2 FYNNEI. The CDR3 covers 16 residues. The CDR3, as DNA: TGTGCCAGCAGCTCGAGGACTAGCGGGGGGGCTACTGAGCAGTTCTTC. It translates to CASSSRTSGGATEQFF.

The chain uses TRBV5-8 and TRBJ2-1; 7 positions match TRBD2. The CDR3 is 15 residues long. The trim removed 3 bases at V and 2 bases at J, leaving 5 bases unmatched. From germline, CDR1 is SGHTS and CDR2 YDEGEE. CDR3 region: CASSYSGTTYNEQFF. The DNA of the CDR3 is TGTGCCAGCAGCTATTCCGGGACTACCTACAATGAGCAGTTCTTC.

The CDR3 is CASSLGTGDEKLFF. The DNA for the CDR3 is TGCGCCAGCAGCTTAGGGACAGGGGATGAAAAACTGTTTTTT. The rearrangement links TRBV5-1 to TRBJ1-4; TRBD1 matches 10 bases. After removal of 2 bases from V and 6 bases from J, the junction contained 1 base not matched to a gene. The length of the CDR3 is 14 residues. Per germline, CDR1 SGHRS and CDR2 YFSETQ.

The chain is built from TRBV28 and TRBJ1-5; 7 bases match TRBD1. CDR3 size: 15 residues. After removal of 5 bases from V and 2 bases from J, the junction contained 6 bases not matched to a gene. The germline V gene encodes CDR1 MDHEN and CDR2 SYDVKM. CDR3 sequence (DNA): TGTGCCAGCAGTCTGGGGACAGTTGGCAATCAGCCCCAGCATTTT. Protein product: CASSLGTVGNQPQHF.

This clone occurred once. The genes are TRBV21-1 and TRBJ1-1; the table's D call, TRBD1, was not checked against the DNA. TRBV21-1 is a recognized pseudogene. The CDR3 totals 17 residues. DNA of the CDR3: TGTGCCAGCAGCAAAGTCTTCTTAATTCAGGGGGCGCGGGGAGCTTTCTTT. Its translation is CASSKVFLIQGARGAFF.

The V and J genes are TRBV7-9 and TRBJ1-3; TRBD1 is a possible D gene (6 bases). The CDR3 has 15 amino acids. Germline V gives CDR1 SEHNR, CDR2 FQNEAQ (reference sequence). With 7 bases removed from V and 1 base from J, the gap between germline ends came to 14 bases. DNA for the CDR3: TGTGCCAGCATCACCCCAGGGGTTTCTGGAAACACCATATATTTT. Translation gives CASITPGVSGNTIYF.

This rearrangement joins TRBV28 to TRBJ1-5; tentative D call: TRBD1 (5 bases). The CDR3 is 15 amino acids. Trimming cost V 8 bases and J 0 bases, with 14 bases left between them. CDR1 and CDR2 from the germline V gene are MDHEN and SYDVKM. The CDR3 sequence: CASRGPSGSNQPQHF. The CDR3 DNA sequence: TGTGCCAGCCGGGGCCCGTCGGGTAGCAATCAGCCCCAGCATTTT.

CDR3 bases: TGTGCCAGCAGCTCGGGTGGTAAAAACATTCAGTACTTC. It specifies CASSSGGKNIQYF. This chain joins TRBV7-6 and TRBJ2-4; D uncertain. The CDR3 sequence is 13 residues long. In germline, CDR1 is SGHVS, CDR2 FNYEAQ. With 4 bases removed from V and 4 bases from J, the gap between germline ends came to 8 bases.

The V and J genes are TRBV6-4 and TRBJ2-3, with TRBD2 matching over 7 bases. The CDR3 is made up of 15 amino acids. Trimming removed 6 bases from V and 2 bases from J; junction bases left unmatched: 8. Per the germline V gene, CDR1 is MRHNA and CDR2 is SNTAGT. The CDR3 reads CASSLSGDLTDTQYF. The CDR3 nucleotides are TGTGCCAGCAGCCTGAGCGGGGACCTCACAGATACGCAGTATTTT.

This chain links TRBV28 with TRBJ1-1; maybe TRBD1 (5 bases). V lost 3 bases and J lost 7, with 15 bases in between. The length of the CDR3 is 14 residues. CDR1 and CDR2 (germline): MDHEN, SYDVKM. CDR3 in amino acids: CASSFPTRDVEAFF. In nucleotides, the CDR3 is TGTGCCAGCAGTTTCCCCACGAGGGACGTTGAAGCTTTCTTT.

The chain is built from TRBV5-1 and TRBJ1-2, with D possibly TRBD1 on 5 matching bases. Trimming pared 3 bases from V and 7 bases from J, leaving 22 bases between. Germline V gives CDR1 SGHRS, CDR2 YFSETQ. The CDR3 spans 16 residues. Written as DNA, the CDR3 is TGCGCCAGCAGCTCGATGGGGGAAGCCGGTGCAGGTGGCTACACCTTC. Translation gives CASSSMGEAGAGGYTF.

The gene calls are TRBV9 and TRBJ2-5; weak D call: TRBD1 (5 bases). The CDR3 totals 11 residues. Germline CDR1 is SGDLS and CDR2 is YYNGEE. The V gene lost 3 bases and the J gene lost 5 bases, with 5 bases spanning the gap. This CDR3 is CASSEGETQYF. The DNA for the CDR3 is TGTGCCAGCAGCGAGGGGGAGACCCAGTACTTC.

In its sample, this clone was seen once. V usage is TRBV4-2 and J usage is TRBJ2-3, with D possibly matching TRBD1 (6 bases). V lost 2 bases, J lost 5 bases, and 17 bases lay in between. This CDR3 region has 16 residues. Germline CDR1 and CDR2: LGHNA and YNFKEQ. The CDR3 sequence: CASSQPAQGWGDTQYF. CDR3 sequence (DNA): TGTGCCAGCAGCCAACCCGCACAGGGCTGGGGAGATACGCAGTATTTT.

The CDR3 sequence is CASSRSPDSYNEQFF. The CDR3 bases are TGTGCCAGCAGCCGTTCTCCGGACAGCTACAATGAGCAGTTCTTC. This sequence joins TRBV6-5 and TRBJ2-1; the D gene is possibly TRBD1 (6 bases). The CDR3 loop spans 15 amino acids. Germline values: CDR1 MNHEY, CDR2 SVGAGI. V was clipped by 6 bases and J by 3 bases, with 15 bases between them.

The chain carries TRBV7-9 and TRBJ1-3; D may be TRBD1 (5 bases). Germline lookup yields CDR1 SEHNR and CDR2 FQNEAQ (reference sequence). Between the trimmed V and J ends, which lost 2 bases and 2 bases, there was a span of 13 bases. The CDR3 loop spans 16 amino acids. The chain's CDR3 is CASSLIQGVTGNTIYF. The CDR3 coding sequence is TGTGCCAGCAGCTTAATCCAGGGAGTTACTGGAAACACCATATATTTT.

The genes are TRBV2 and TRBJ1-2, with D unclear. The CDR3 spans 16 residues. Trimming took off 5 bases at V and 2 bases at J, with 18 bases between the two ends. Germline CDR1 reads SNHLY; CDR2 reads FYNNEI. The CDR3 protein is CASSQIRTDPNYGYTF. CDR3 sequence (DNA): TGTGCCAGCAGTCAGATACGGACGGACCCCAACTATGGCTACACCTTC.

The chain couples TRBV7-2 to TRBJ1-1, with 9 bases lining up with TRBD1. The CDR3 contains 13 residues. Germline V lookup: CDR1 SGHTA, CDR2 FQGNSA. V shed 4 bases, J shed 6 bases, and the junction held 3 bases outside the gene matches. The CDR3 DNA reads TGTGCCAGCAGCTCAACAGGGGGCGCTGAAGCTTTCTTT. Translation gives CASSSTGGAEAFF.

The chain couples TRBV7-8 to TRBJ2-7; 10 bases map to TRBD1. CDR3 size: 13 residues. V was clipped by 6 bases and J by 4 bases; unmatched bases: 3. Germline V lookup: CDR1 SGHVS, CDR2 FQNEAQ. Here the CDR3 DNA reads TGTGCCAGCAGTACGGACAGGGGGTACGAGCAGTACTTC. It specifies CASSTDRGYEQYF.

The V gene is TRBV7-8, the J gene TRBJ1-1, with D possibly TRBD1 on 6 matching bases. This CDR3 has 16 amino acids. The V gene lost 4 bases and the J gene lost 0 bases, with 15 bases spanning the gap. Germline CDR1 and CDR2: SGHVS and FQNEAQ. CDR3 protein: CASSSRTATVNTEAFF. The CDR3 DNA follows: TGTGCCAGCAGCTCCCGGACAGCTACTGTGAACACTGAAGCTTTCTTT.

The CDR3: CASSLFPRVRGAFF. The DNA of the CDR3 is TGTGCCAGCAGTTTATTCCCCAGGGTCAGGGGAGCTTTCTTT. The rearrangement links TRBV28 to TRBJ1-1, with a weak D call TRBD1 (6 bases). V lost 1 base, J lost 10 bases, and 16 bases lay in between. The CDR3 sequence is 14 residues long. Germline CDR1 reads MDHEN; CDR2 reads SYDVKM.

The V and J genes are TRBV20-1 and TRBJ2-5; 7 positions agree with TRBD1. This CDR3 contains 11 residues. Looked up from germline, CDR1 is DFQATT and CDR2 is SNEGSKA (reference sequence). V lost 5 bases, J lost 5 bases, and 2 bases stayed unmatched. CDR3 in amino acids: CSADRDETQYF. Written as DNA, the CDR3 is TGCAGTGCTGACAGGGACGAGACCCAGTACTTC.

The chain uses TRBV6-1 and TRBJ2-1, with TRBD2 matching 8 bases. The CDR3 consists of 14 residues. Germline V CDR1 and CDR2: MNHNS, SASEGT. The ends lost 8 bases at V and 8 bases at J; junction bases unmatched: 11. CDR3 DNA: TGTGCCAGCCTGAATCCCGGGACTAGGGATGAGCAGTTCTTC. Protein sequence: CASLNPGTRDEQFF.